This T cell receptor beta chain was documented in a study of shared clonotypes between healthy human individuals. Worth noting for this clone: Antigen unknown. The sample contains more than one DNA sequence encoding this CDR3.

The germline gives CDR1 SGHAT, CDR2 FQNNGV. The CDR3 length is 14 residues. V lost 3 bases, J lost 1 base, and 2 bases stayed unmatched. Source study methods: Junction-only immunoSEQ sequences carried no quality scores, so filtering differed. Data came from immunoSEQ multiplex PCR; TCRdb stores just in-frame clones and leaves some out. The V and J calls and clone size come from that table; D and trimming were worked out from the DNA. The sample holds about 2 million clones, roughly 95% seen once. CD45RO-negative cells were positively selected for CCR7, leaving out terminally differentiated effector memory CD45RA+ cells. Overall study results and limits: The authors expected sequencing depth to affect clonotype sharing among donors. The sampled material consisted only of blood, and tissue repertoires are likely to differ. For sorted subsets, rarefaction showed incomplete sequencing despite large depth.

The receptor was isolated from a man aged 18 to 29 in good health. The material sequenced was naive CD8+ T cells sorted from blood. This chain connects TRBV11-2 to TRBJ2-7, with 8 bases lining up with TRBD2. The DNA of the CDR3 is TGTGCCAGCAGCTTCGGGACTAGTTCCTACGAGCAGTACTTC. Its translation is CASSFGTSSYEQYF.